Sequencing of this T cell receptor (beta chain) was carried out in a study of CD8+ T cells in alopecia areata. Using CD4, CD8alpha, NKG2D, NKG2ACE and other markers, pooled cutaneous lymph node cells were sorted. This clone was detected only a few times. Gene names are the mouse ones. The read is 4 residues too short to cover the CDR3 end, so that end is filled in from the germline J gene. V was pared by 0 bases and J by 3 bases, with 7 bases of the junction left unmatched. Germline CDR1 is GKSSPN and CDR2 is SITVG. The CDR3 loop spans 18 amino acids. Reverse transcription of extracted RNA yielded cDNA, which provided the sequencing template. Here immunoSEQ multiplex PCR was the method, and the copy in TCRdb shows in-frame clones only, minus some. The table lists more than 250,000 clones, no singletons, with 1.2% in the top ten.

The chain is built from TRBV31 and TRBJ2-1; 14 positions match TRBD2. This clonotype was sampled from a C3H/HeJ mouse with alopecia areata. Strain haplotype (MHC): H2-k. The sample was CD4+ T cells sorted from a lymph node. The CDR3: CAWSLGTGGAVIYAEQFF. The sequenced part of the CDR3 DNA is TGTGCCTGGAGTCTAGGGACTGGGGGGGCGGTGATCTATGCT.